The T cell receptor (beta chain) under discussion was sequenced for a study of identical twins. One entry per CDR3 protein results from TCRdb running MiXCR on the 5' RACE reads. The table has 700,000 or so distinct CDR3 sequences, under 9% seen once. V was pared by 6 bases and J by 8 bases, with 12 bases of the junction left unmatched. The CDR3 sequence is 15 residues long. Germline values: CDR1 MNHNS, CDR2 SASEGT. This sample was shared with a second study, whose subject was yellow fever vaccine responses in identical twins.

This TCR derives from a woman between 18 and 29 years old in good health. The sample comprised PBMCs. The rearrangement uses TRBV6-1 and TRBJ2-1; 8 bases align to TRBD2. The CDR3 nucleotides are TGTGCCAGCAGCAAGAACATCGGGGGGGCCCATGAGCAGTTCTTC. Protein: CASSKNIGGAHEQFF.